Here is one T cell receptor beta chain with its context. The CDR3 is 15 residues long. Germline lookup yields CDR1 SGHRS and CDR2 YFSETQ. V was pared by 4 bases and J by 2 bases, with 14 bases between. This specimen comes from a study of blood T cell repertoires in COVID-19. TCRdb's copy holds only in-frame clones and misses some; the assay was immunoSEQ multiplex PCR. The data contain roughly 250,000 clones, roughly 87% of them seen just once; the ten biggest clones take up nearly 6.5%. The rearrangement joins TRBV5-1 to TRBJ2-3, with TRBD1 as a possible D gene (6 bases). The sequencing sample was made of PBMCs or T cells enriched from blood (not recorded which). The TCR originated in a woman in her twenties or thirties with acute COVID-19. The CDR3 bases are TGCGCCAGCAGCCCCGGGACACTTACCACAGATACGCAGTATTTT. Its translation is CASSPGTLTTDTQYF.